These 21 T cell receptor beta chains came from one sample sequenced in a study of T cells after yellow fever vaccination. TCRdb analysed the 5' RACE reads with MiXCR anew, one entry per CDR3 protein. The sample lists about 210,000 distinct CDR3 sequences; more than 3% were seen once. This sample comprised CD4+ T cells sorted from PBMCs, obtained 10 days after the yellow fever booster vaccination. These receptors came from a man younger than 30 who received the YFV17D yellow fever vaccine.

This clonotype came up many times. The V call is TRBV27, the J call TRBJ2-7; maybe TRBD1 (6 bases). Germline CDR1 and CDR2: MNHEY and SMNVEV (reference sequence). V lost 6 bases and J lost 1, with 10 bases in between. The CDR3 covers 13 residues. The CDR3 reads CASRSTGSYEQYF. The CDR3 region has the DNA TGTGCCAGCAGGTCGACAGGTTCCTACGAGCAGTACTTC.

In its sample, this clonotype was seen many times. The chain links TRBV5-1 to TRBJ2-2; a possible D gene is TRBD2 (5 bases). The CDR3 length is 14 residues. V lost 7 bases to trimming and J lost 1 base, with 11 bases between them. CDR1 is SGHRS and CDR2 is YFSETQ in the germline V gene. The CDR3: CASFAGLNTGELFF. Written as DNA, the CDR3 is TGCGCCAGCTTTGCGGGCTTGAACACCGGGGAGCTGTTTTTT.

This clonotype was counted a few times. The rearrangement uses TRBV6-5 and TRBJ1-2; 11 bases fit TRBD1. V shed 6 bases and J 5 bases; nucleotides not matched to a gene: 8. Germline lookup yields CDR1 MNHEY and CDR2 SVGAGI. The length of the CDR3 is 15 residues. Here the CDR3 reads CASSYTGTGGYGYTF. For the CDR3, the DNA is TGTGCCAGCAGCTATACCGGGACAGGGGGTTATGGCTACACCTTC.

This clonotype has only a few counts. The J gene is TRBJ2-2, the V gene TRBV5-1; 8 nucleotides agree with TRBD1. V was clipped by 3 bases and J by 1 base; unmatched bases: 5. The CDR3 is 16 amino acids. In germline, CDR1 is SGHRS, CDR2 YFSETQ. The CDR3 DNA reads TGCGCCAGCAGCTCCCCCGGGACAGGGAACACCGGGGAGCTGTTTTTT. It encodes CASSSPGTGNTGELFF.

The gene calls are TRBV20-1 and TRBJ1-2, with D uncertain. The V gene's germline CDR1 is DFQATT and CDR2 SNEGSKA (reference sequence). This CDR3 has 12 residues. V lost 0 bases to trimming and J lost 12 bases, with 14 bases between them. CDR3 amino acids: CSARDVTEAHTF. CDR3 bases: TGCAGTGCTAGAGATGTTACCGAGGCCCACACCTTC.

This clonotype was picked up many times. CDR3 DNA: TGTGCCAGCAGCCAGAGGAAGAGGGACACTGAAGCTTTCTTT. Its protein is CASSQRKRDTEAFF. The chain links TRBV3-1 to TRBJ1-1; D remains unclear. CDR3 size: 14 residues. Per the germline V gene, CDR1 is LGHDT and CDR2 is YNNKEL (reference sequence). Trimming shortened V by 3 bases and J by 3 bases, and 11 bases separated the two germline ends. The full variable domain, in which reference TRBV3-1 and TRBJ1-1 provide the parts outside the CDR3, is DTAVSQTPKYLVTQMGNDKSIKCEQNLGHDTMYWYKQDSKKFLKIMFSYNNKELIINETVPNRFSPKSPDKAHLNLHINSLELGDSAVYFCASSQRKRDTEAFFGQGTRLTVV.

The sample holds many counts of this clonotype. The chain uses TRBV5-1 and TRBJ1-1; D not resolved. Germline CDR1 SGHRS, CDR2 YFSETQ. The ends were cut back, 0 bases at V and 12 bases at J, with 18 bases in the middle. CDR3 size: 14 residues. In nucleotides, the CDR3 is TGCGCCAGCAGCTTGGCCGGCCCGCCCGGAGAGACTTTCTTT. Amino acid sequence: CASSLAGPPGETFF.

This clonotype occurred many times. J is TRBJ2-3 and V is TRBV27; 9 nucleotides align to TRBD2. The V and J ends lost 6 bases and 1 base, in that order; junction bases with no gene match: 5. CDR1 is MNHEY and CDR2 is SMNVEV in the germline V gene (reference sequence). This CDR3 has 15 amino acids. CDR3 in amino acids: CASRKAGGGTDTQYF. In DNA, the CDR3 is TGTGCCAGCAGAAAAGCGGGGGGAGGCACAGATACGCAGTATTTT.

The genes are TRBV10-3 and TRBJ2-5; 14 bases fit TRBD2. Germline loops: CDR1 ENHRY, CDR2 SYGVKD. The CDR3 spans 16 residues. Trimming removed 6 bases from V and 5 bases from J; junction bases left unmatched: 8. CDR3 residues: CAIRTGTSGGVETQYF. The CDR3 nucleotides are TGTGCCATCAGGACCGGGACTAGCGGGGGTGTGGAGACCCAGTACTTC.

The CDR3 sequence is CASSLQWDRNSPLHF. The CDR3 nucleotides are TGTGCCAGCAGCCTTCAATGGGACCGAAATTCACCCCTCCACTTT. The V call is TRBV7-2, the J call TRBJ1-6; the D gene is possibly TRBD1 (5 bases). V gave up 5 bases and J gave up 7 bases, with 15 bases separating them. CDR1 SGHTA and CDR2 FQGNSA come from the germline V gene. The CDR3 contains 15 residues.

In this sample, this clonotype turned up many times. The V and J genes are TRBV6-2 or TRBV6-3 and TRBJ1-5; 8 positions agree with TRBD1. CDR3 size: 15 residues. With 6 bases clipped from V and 4 bases from J, the junction kept 8 bases outside the gene matches. In germline, CDR1 is MNHEY, CDR2 SVGEGT. The CDR3: CASSHGTGGNQPQHF. The CDR3 DNA reads as TGTGCCAGCAGCCACGGGACAGGAGGGAATCAGCCCCAGCATTTT.

The table lists this clonotype with many counts. V gene TRBV6-2 or TRBV6-3 combines with J gene TRBJ1-5; 8 bases line up with TRBD1. The germline gives CDR1 MNHEY, CDR2 SVGEGT. J lost 9 bases, V lost 5 bases, and 0 bases had no gene match. CDR3 length: 11 amino acids. CDR3 DNA sequence: TGTGCCAGCAGTGACAGGGGGCCCCAGCATTTT. Its translation is CASSDRGPQHF.

This clonotype came up a few times. The rearrangement uses TRBV20-1 and TRBJ1-2, with D unclear. The CDR3 consists of 11 residues. From germline, CDR1 is DFQATT and CDR2 SNEGSKA (reference sequence). V lost 2 bases to trimming and J lost 6 bases, with 7 bases between them. CDR3 residues: CSARSRDGYTF. CDR3 nucleotides: TGCAGTGCTAGATCCCGTGATGGCTACACCTTC.

The gene calls are TRBV12-3 or TRBV12-4 and TRBJ2-1, with D possibly called TRBD1 or TRBD2 (6 bases each). Trimming took off 6 bases at V and 5 bases at J, with 14 bases between the two ends. This CDR3 region has 14 residues. CDR3 residues: CASRSTGANNEQFF. The CDR3 DNA reads TGTGCCAGCAGATCTACGGGGGCCAACAATGAGCAGTTCTTC.

This clonotype came up many times. The rearrangement links TRBV9 to TRBJ1-1; 7 bases map to TRBD1. After removal of 3 bases from V and 6 bases from J, the junction contained 14 bases not matched to a gene. CDR3 size: 16 residues. CDR1 and CDR2 from the germline V gene are SGDLS and YYNGEE. The CDR3 sequence is CASSDQNRDSRSEAFF. The CDR3 DNA reads as TGTGCCAGCAGCGACCAAAACCGGGACAGTCGATCTGAAGCTTTCTTT.

The chain uses TRBV5-1 and TRBJ1-1; no clear D gene. The CDR3 runs to 13 residues. CDR1 SGHRS and CDR2 YFSETQ come from the germline V gene. Trimming removed 1 base at V and 3 bases at J, with 7 bases between. Here the CDR3 DNA reads TGCGCCAGCAGCTTGCGCACGGACACTGAAGCTTTCTTT. This codes for CASSLRTDTEAFF.

This clonotype turned up a few times. The chain recombines TRBV18 with TRBJ1-3; 10 nucleotides agree with TRBD1. The V segment lost 4 bases and the J segment 7 bases; nucleotides outside the gene matches: 16. CDR1 KGHSH and CDR2 LQKENI come from the germline V gene. The CDR3 spans 18 residues. This chain's CDR3 is CASSHPGEARDRGNTIYF. The CDR3 region has the DNA TGTGCCAGCTCACACCCTGGAGAGGCCCGGGACAGGGGCAACACCATATATTTT.

This clonotype turned up a few times. The gene calls are TRBV5-1 and TRBJ1-1, with D possibly TRBD1 on 5 matching bases. V lost 5 bases, J lost 4 bases, and 18 bases lay in between. The CDR3 covers 15 residues. Germline CDR1 is SGHRS and CDR2 is YFSETQ. The chain's CDR3 is CASRSRGSVSTEAFF. The CDR3 DNA sequence: TGCGCCAGCAGATCTAGGGGATCAGTTTCCACTGAAGCTTTCTTT.

The rearrangement uses TRBV2 and TRBJ2-2; 8 bases fit TRBD2. The germline gives CDR1 SNHLY, CDR2 FYNNEI. With 3 bases clipped from V and 7 bases from J, the junction kept 10 bases outside the gene matches. This CDR3 region has 16 residues. The chain's CDR3 is CASSDPRGGRIGELFF. The CDR3, as DNA: TGTGCCAGCAGTGACCCCCGGGGGGGCCGTATCGGGGAGCTGTTTTTT.

This clonotype was recorded at least ten times. CDR3: CASSALAGSYNEQFF. The CDR3 DNA follows: TGTGCCAGCAGCGCGCTAGCGGGGTCGTACAATGAGCAGTTCTTC. The chain is built from TRBV11-1 and TRBJ2-1; 9 bases are a match to TRBD2. Germline trimming cut 5 bases from V and 4 bases from J; bases unmatched to any gene: 6. CDR3 length equals 15 residues. Germline lookup yields CDR1 SGHAT and CDR2 FQDESV (reference sequence).

This clonotype has at least ten counts. The chain joins TRBV7-2 to TRBJ1-1, with TRBD1 as a possible D gene (6 bases). V lost 1 base to trimming and J lost 2 bases, with 11 bases between them. CDR3 size: 15 residues. Germline CDR1 is SGHTA and CDR2 is FQGNSA. The CDR3 here is CASSLGGRGNTEAFF. Here the CDR3 DNA reads TGTGCCAGCAGCTTAGGGGGCAGGGGAAACACTGAAGCTTTCTTT.